These T cell receptor beta chains were read from a single sample in a study of OX40 agonist ivuxolimab in advanced cancers. Sequencing used immunoSEQ multiplex PCR; TCRdb keeps in-frame clones, though not all of them. Of 70,000 to 95,000 clones in the sample, more than 70% were seen once. The sequenced sample was CD4+ or CD8+ T cells sorted from blood, obtained in a trial of the OX40 agonist ivuxolimab. The receptors shown here come from an adult with an advanced solid tumor such as melanoma, head and neck, liver or kidney cancer. CDR3s include the opening cysteine and the closing phenylalanine or tryptophan. A D gene is named only where the DNA matches it firmly. Size is stated for part of the rows, as once, few or many counts, or as a class when the clone is expanded.

DNA: TGTGCCAGCAGCTTAGGACTAGCGGGGGGGGTCGAGCAGTACTTC
CDR3: CASSLGLAGGVEQYF
D: TRBD2
size: .
V: TRBV7-2
J: TRBJ2-7

DNA: TGTGCCAGCAGCGTTTCTGGGGGGCCATACGAGCAGTACTTC
CDR3: CASSVSGGPYEQYF
D: .
size: .
V: TRBV9
J: TRBJ2-7

DNA: TGTGCCAGCAGTGAACCGGGACAGGGGGCCGACGAGCAGTACTTC
CDR3: CASSEPGQGADEQYF
D: TRBD1
size: .
V: TRBV6-1
J: TRBJ2-7

DNA: TGTGCCAGCAGCTTAGGGCATGGCGGGACAGTGGACTCCTACGAGCAGTACTTC
CDR3: CASSLGHGGTVDSYEQYF
D: .
size: .
V: TRBV7-9
J: TRBJ2-7

DNA: TGTGCCAGCAGCAGAGTAGCGGTCGGGTACGAGCAGTACTTC
CDR3: CASSRVAVGYEQYF
D: .
size: once
V: TRBV21-1
J: TRBJ2-7

DNA: TGTGCCAGCAGCTTAATAGGGACAGGGTCCCTTAACTATGGCTACACCTTC
CDR3: CASSLIGTGSLNYGYTF
D: TRBD1
size: .
V: TRBV7-8
J: TRBJ1-2

DNA: TGTGCCAGTAGTTCAAAGTGGGGAGGGACAGGGGAAGTGAGGCTTCAGTACTTC
CDR3: CASSSKWGGTGEVRLQYF
D: TRBD1
size: .
V: TRBV19
J: TRBJ2-4

DNA: TGTGCCAGCAGCTTATCTTGGGGGAGCTCCTACAATGAGCAGTTCTTC
CDR3: CASSLSWGSSYNEQFF
D: .
size: once
V: TRBV11-2
J: TRBJ2-1

DNA: TGTGCCTGGAGTGTCGAGCACTACGAGCAGTACTTC
CDR3: CAWSVEHYEQYF
D: .
size: .
V: TRBV30
J: TRBJ2-7

DNA: TGTGCCAGCAGCTTAGTTTCCAGTCGGGAGACCCAGTACTTC
CDR3: CASSLVSSRETQYF
D: .
size: .
V: TRBV5-4
J: TRBJ2-5

DNA: TGTGCCAGCAGCCCCGGTTCACCCCTCCACTTT
CDR3: CASSPGSPLHF
D: .
size: .
V: TRBV27
J: TRBJ1-6

DNA: TGTGCCAGCAGGGGGGACAGTACCGGGGAGCTGTTTTTT
CDR3: CASRGDSTGELFF
D: TRBD1
size: .
V: TRBV2
J: TRBJ2-2

DNA: TGTGCCAGCTCACCTGGGAGGTACGAGCAGTACTTC
CDR3: CASSPGRYEQYF
D: .
size: .
V: TRBV18
J: TRBJ2-7

DNA: TGCGCCAGCAGCCAACCGGGACAGGGCTACAATGAGCAGTTCTTC
CDR3: CASSQPGQGYNEQFF
D: TRBD1
size: .
V: TRBV5-1
J: TRBJ2-1

DNA: TGTGCCATCAGTGAGCTCCAAGCGGGGCACTCCTACAATGAGCAGTTCTTC
CDR3: CAISELQAGHSYNEQFF
D: TRBD2
size: .
V: TRBV10-3
J: TRBJ2-1

DNA: TGTGCCTGGAGTTCGGGACAGGGGCAGACCCAGTACTTC
CDR3: CAWSSGQGQTQYF
D: TRBD1
size: .
V: TRBV30
J: TRBJ2-5